A selection of T cell receptor beta chains follows, all from one sample in a study of tumor-infiltrating lymphocytes in primary liver carcinoma. TCRdb re-called the multiplex PCR reads through MiXCR, storing one row per CDR3 protein. The sample includes 50,000 to 70,000 distinct CDR3 sequences, approximately 70% seen only once; the top ten take approximately 54%. The sequenced sample consisted of liver tumor tissue from sampling region 2. All receptors come from a man between 40 and 49 years old with primary liver carcinoma and hepatitis B virus infection. The CDR3 runs from the conserved cysteine through the conserved F or W. A D gene is named only where the DNA matches it firmly. Rows give clone size only sometimes, using once, few, many, or a class for an expanded clone.

d_call	v_call	j_call	clone_size	cdr3_aa	cdr3_nt
.	TRBV6-1	TRBJ2-1	.	CASMGRDSRAWDNEQFF	TGTGCCAGCATGGGGAGGGACAGTCGAGCATGGGACAATGAGCAGTTCTTC
TRBD2	TRBV19	TRBJ2-7	.	CASSIVGGSYEQYF	TGTGCCAGTAGTATAGTTGGCGGGAGTTACGAGCAGTACTTC
TRBD2	TRBV11-2	TRBJ2-1	.	CTSSSRREGLGEQFF	TGTACCAGCAGCTCCCGGCGGGAGGGATTGGGTGAGCAGTTCTTC
.	TRBV11-3	TRBJ2-4	.	CASCLVASPDRNIQYF	TGTGCCAGCTGCTTAGTTGCCTCTCCGGACAGAAACATTCAGTACTTC
.	TRBV10-3	TRBJ2-3	.	CAINEYEGNQPQYF	TGTGCCATCAATGAGTATGAGGGCAATCAGCCCCAGTATTTT
TRBD2	TRBV4-2	TRBJ2-7	.	CVSSGKLGLAGGPYEQYF	TGTGTCAGCAGTGGAAAACTGGGACTAGCGGGAGGGCCATACGAGCAGTACTTC
TRBD2	TRBV7-7	TRBJ2-5	.	CASSLARGDQETQYF	TGTGCCAGCAGCTTAGCGCGGGGGGATCAAGAGACCCAGTACTTC
.	TRBV11-2	TRBJ2-1	.	CASNLDPESSYNKQFF	TGTGCCAGCAACTTAGATCCAGAGAGCTCCTACAATAAGCAATTCTTC
.	TRBV5-4	TRBJ1-1	.	CASRSWGYMNTEVFF	TGTGCCAGTAGATCGTGGGGCTACATGAACACTGAAGTTTTCTTT
.	TRBV12-3/TRBV12-4	TRBJ2-7	few	CASSLSDGKQYF	TGTGCCAGCAGCTTGTCCGATGGGAAGCAGTACTTC
.	TRBV25-1	TRBJ1-2	many	CATSSTYYGYTF	TGTGCCACCTCTTCCACCTACTATGGCTACACCTTC
.	TRBV29-1	TRBJ2-7	.	CIERSGSGEQYF	TGCATCGAGAGATCGGGATCTGGGGAGCAGTACTTC
TRBD1	TRBV6-6	TRBJ2-7	.	CTSSYGTGDMEQYF	TGTACCAGCAGTTACGGGACAGGTGATATGGAGCAGTACTTC
.	TRBV10-3	TRBJ2-3	.	CAISGSGRGDTQYF	TGTGCCATCAGCGGTAGTGGAAGAGGAGATACGCAGTATTTT
TRBD1	TRBV6-1	TRBJ2-1	few	CASSFGQENNEQFF	TGTGCCAGCAGTTTCGGACAGGAAAACAATGAGCAGTTCTTC
TRBD2	TRBV5-1	TRBJ2-3	.	CASSFEGRTSTDMQYF	TGCGCCAGCAGCTTTGAGGGACGGACTAGCACAGATATGCAGTATTTT
TRBD2	TRBV24-1	TRBJ2-1	many	CATSDLEGASGISEQFF	TGTGCCACCAGTGATTTAGAAGGGGCTAGCGGGATAAGTGAGCAGTTCTTC
.	TRBV6-5	TRBJ1-1	.	CASSRKWNIEAFF	TGTGCCAGCAGCCGCAAGTGGAACATTGAAGCTTTCTTT
.	TRBV29-1	TRBJ2-3	.	CSVVGQINQPQYF	TGCAGTGTCGTTGGACAGATCAATCAGCCCCAGTATTTT
TRBD1	TRBV7-9	TRBJ2-1	.	CVSSARQGHIEQFF	TGTGTCAGCAGCGCGAGACAGGGCCACATTGAGCAGTTTTTC
.	TRBV6-6	TRBJ1-3	.	CAGSYSIGSGKTIYF	TGTGCCGGCAGTTACTCGATAGGGTCTGGAAAGACCATATATTTT
TRBD1	TRBV29-1	TRBJ2-3	.	CSVRARGRGTDTQYF	TGCAGCGTGAGGGCCAGGGGGCGCGGCACAGATACCCAGTATTTT
.	TRBV7-9	TRBJ2-5	.	CDSSLSRGEETQNF	TGTGACAGCAGCTTATCCAGGGGAGAAGAGACTCAGAACTTC
.	TRBV6-5	TRBJ2-5	.	CVSSYSWDVQETQYF	TGTGTCAGCAGTTACAGCTGGGATGTACAAGAGACCCAGTACTTC
TRBD1	TRBV29-1	TRBJ1-1	.	CSAAGGWGLNTEAFF	TGCAGCGCTGCAGGGGGCTGGGGGTTGAACACTGAAGCTTTCTTT
.	TRBV6-5	TRBJ2-3	many	CASSYSGLAPDTQYF	TGTGCCAGCAGTTACTCGGGGCTAGCGCCAGATACGCAGTATTTT
.	TRBV13	TRBJ2-3	few	CASSFGGFTDTQYF	TGTGCCAGCAGCTTTGGCGGATTCACAGATACGCAGTATTTT
.	TRBV6-1	TRBJ2-1	medium-sized	CASSEWWQGTYNEQFF	TGTGCCAGCAGTGAATGGTGGCAGGGGACCTACAATGAGCAGTTCTTC
.	TRBV12-3/TRBV12-4	TRBJ1-6	.	CVSSLKSSPLHF	TGTGTCAGCAGTTTAAAGAGCTCACCCCTCCACTTT
.	TRBV5-6	TRBJ2-1	many	CASTGGPNNEQFF	TGTGCCAGCACCGGAGGACCGAACAATGAGCAGTTCTTC
TRBD2	TRBV5-5	TRBJ2-1	.	CASGRALGLAGENEQFF	TGTGCCAGCGGCCGGGCTCTAGGCCTAGCGGGAGAAAATGAGCAGTTCTTT
TRBD1	TRBV12-3/TRBV12-4	TRBJ1-2	.	CASSLVTGGGYGYTF	TGTGCCAGCAGTTTGGTGACAGGGGGAGGATATGGCTACACATTC
.	TRBV5-1	TRBJ1-1	.	CASSPGDLNTEAFF	TGCGCCAGCAGTCCGGGGGACCTTAACACTGAAGCTTTCTTT
.	TRBV29-1	TRBJ2-2	.	CSVAGSDTGELFF	TGCAGCGTTGCCGGTTCGGACACCGGGGAGCTGTTTTTT
TRBD2	TRBV4-1	TRBJ2-3	.	CASSQVTSGGVYTDTQYF	TGCGCCAGCAGCCAGGTGACCAGCGGGGGTGTATACACAGATACGCAGTATTTT
.	TRBV6-6	TRBJ2-7	.	CASKEGPSYVQYF	TGTGCCAGCAAAGAGGGGCCTTCCTACGTGCAGTATTTC
.	TRBV11-2	TRBJ1-5	.	CVSSSRSNQHQHF	TGTGTCAGTTCGAGTCGGAGCAATCAGCACCAGCATTTT
.	TRBV5-1	TRBJ1-4	.	CASNLDVQGTNEKLFF	TGCGCCAGCAACTTAGATGTACAGGGAACTAATGAAAAACTATTTTTT
.	TRBV7-9	TRBJ2-1	once	CSSSPRWGPDNEQFF	TGTTCCAGCAGCCCTCGCTGGGGGCCCGACAATGAGCAGTTCTTC
.	TRBV12-3/TRBV12-4	TRBJ1-2	.	CAIGQEVDGYTF	TGTGCCATCGGGCAGGAGGTCGATGGCTACACCTTC
TRBD2	TRBV29-1	TRBJ2-1	.	CSVASRGRSNEQFF	TGCAGCGTTGCTTCCCGCGGGAGAAGCAATGAGCAGTTCTTC
.	TRBV29-1	TRBJ1-1	many	CSVRPEVTEAFF	TGCAGCGTACGACCAGAAGTCACTGAAGCTTTCTTT
.	TRBV6-1	TRBJ1-2	.	CACSERVSNGYTF	TGTGCCTGCAGTGAACGGGTATCTAATGGATACACCTTC
.	TRBV7-9	TRBJ2-5	.	CASSNQETQYF	TGTGCCAGCAGCAACCAAGAGACCCAGTACTTC
.	TRBV6-5	TRBJ1-1	.	CARGSLVAPEAFF	TGTGCCAGAGGGAGCCTCGTTGCCCCTGAAGCTTTCTTT
.	TRBV6-6	TRBJ2-7	.	CASSYLRRGCIYEQYF	TGTGCCAGCAGTTACCTACGAAGGGGGTGTATCTACGAGCAATACTTC
.	TRBV11-1	TRBJ1-2	.	CASSLSQDNDYVYTF	TGTGCCAGTAGCTTATCTCAGGACAACGACTATGTCTATACCTTC
.	TRBV29-1	TRBJ2-3	.	CSVDWGTDTQYF	TGCAGCGTTGACTGGGGGACAGATACGCAGTATTTT
TRBD1	TRBV11-2	TRBJ2-5	.	CTISIDRAQETQYF	TGTACCATCAGCATCGACAGGGCCCAAGAGACCCAGTACTTC
.	TRBV14	TRBJ1-4	few	CASSSRRSNEKLFF	TGTGCCAGCAGTTCTCGGAGGAGCAATGAAAAACTGTTTTTT
.	TRBV12-3/TRBV12-4	TRBJ1-6	.	CASSLGQVSFSPLHF	TGTGCCAGCAGTTTAGGACAGGTGTCGTTTTCACCCCTCCACTTT
TRBD2	TRBV4-3	TRBJ2-1	.	CASSPAGLTLNNVQFF	TGCGCCAGCAGCCCTGCGGGACTAACGCTGAACAATGTGCAGTTCTTC
.	TRBV21-1	TRBJ1-5	many	CASSSKDSFGNLMWSQHF	TGTGCCAGCAGCTCAAAAGACAGTTTCGGAAACCTGATGTGGTCCCAGCATTTT
TRBD2	TRBV29-1	TRBJ2-7	.	CNVGGVSTYEQYF	TGCAACGTCGGGGGGGTATCGACCTACGAGCAGTACTTC
.	TRBV5-6	TRBJ2-1	.	CATTRGSKNEQFF	TGTGCCACCACCCGGGGGTCCAAGAATGAGCAGTTCTTC
.	TRBV7-9	TRBJ2-5	.	CANSSAAWGETQYF	TGTGCCAACAGCTCGGCAGCCTGGGGGGAGACCCAGTACTTC
TRBD2	TRBV11-1	TRBJ2-4	.	CASSFPGTSRTKNIKYF	TGTGCCAGCAGCTTTCCCGGGACTAGCAGGACCAAAAACATTAAGTACTTC
TRBD2	TRBV4-1	TRBJ2-1	.	CDSSQDQTSVYNEQFF	TGCGACAGCAGCCAAGATCAGACTAGCGTATACAATGAGCAGTTCTTC
.	TRBV11-2	TRBJ2-2	.	CASSFATGNTGGLFF	TGTGCCAGCAGCTTCGCGACAGGTAACACCGGGGGGCTGTTTTTT
TRBD2	TRBV11-1	TRBJ2-2	medium-sized	CASSLTSGNTGELFF	TGTGCCAGCAGCTTAACTAGCGGGAACACCGGGGAGCTGTTTTTT